This record concerns one TCR beta chain sequence. Germline assignment: CDR1 SEHNR and CDR2 FQNEAQ (reference sequence). Trimming took 5 bases from V and 12 from J; bases not matched to a gene: 13. The CDR3 contains 15 residues. The data derive from a study of blood T cell repertoires in COVID-19. Across the whole study: T cells, B-cell-depleted T cells, or PBMCs provided the cDNA or gDNA that served as material.

Profiling relied on immunoSEQ multiplex PCR, and the TCRdb table lists in-frame clones only, not all of them. Counted here are roughly 120,000 clones, 60% to 85% occurring once; the ten biggest clones make up around 5.9%. The clonotype originates from a man aged 65 to 85 with acute or convalescent COVID-19. Specimen: peripheral blood. This sequence joins TRBV7-9 and TRBJ2-7, with 13 bases identical to TRBD2. The CDR3 DNA is TGTGCCAGCAGCGCGACTAGCGGGGGGCCACCCCGCCGGTACTTC. Its translation: CASSATSGGPPRRYF.